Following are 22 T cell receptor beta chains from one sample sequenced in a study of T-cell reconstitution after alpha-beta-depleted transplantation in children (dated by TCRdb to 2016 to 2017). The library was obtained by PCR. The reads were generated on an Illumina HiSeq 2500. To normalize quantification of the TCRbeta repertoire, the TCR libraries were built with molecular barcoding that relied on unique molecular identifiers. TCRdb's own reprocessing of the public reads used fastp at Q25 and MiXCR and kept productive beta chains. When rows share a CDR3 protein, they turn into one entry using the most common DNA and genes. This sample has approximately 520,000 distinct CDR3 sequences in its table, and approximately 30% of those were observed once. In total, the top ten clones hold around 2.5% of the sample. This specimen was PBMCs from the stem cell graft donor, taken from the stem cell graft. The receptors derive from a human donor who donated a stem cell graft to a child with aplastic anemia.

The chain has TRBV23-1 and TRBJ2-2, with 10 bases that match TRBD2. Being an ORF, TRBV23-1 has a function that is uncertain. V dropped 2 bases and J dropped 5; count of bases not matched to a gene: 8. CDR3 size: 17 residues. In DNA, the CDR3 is TGCGCCAGCAGTCAAAGAGCGGGAGGGCGAGGAACCGGGGAGCTGTTTTTT. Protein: CASSQRAGGRGTGELFF.

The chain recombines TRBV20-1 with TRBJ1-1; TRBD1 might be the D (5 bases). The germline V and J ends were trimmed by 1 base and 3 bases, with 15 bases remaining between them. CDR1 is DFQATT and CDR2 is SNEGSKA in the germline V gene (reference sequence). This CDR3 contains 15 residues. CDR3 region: CSARGGSGRYTEAFF. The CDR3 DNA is TGCAGTGCTAGAGGAGGTTCAGGGAGATACACTGAAGCTTTCTTT.

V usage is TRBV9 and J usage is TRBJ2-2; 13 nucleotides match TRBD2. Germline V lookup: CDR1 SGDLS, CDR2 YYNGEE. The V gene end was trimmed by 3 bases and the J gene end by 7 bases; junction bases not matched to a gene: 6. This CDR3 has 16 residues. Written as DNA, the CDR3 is TGTGCCAGCAGCGCACTAGCGGGAGGGAGTCACGGGGAGCTGTTTTTT. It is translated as CASSALAGGSHGELFF.

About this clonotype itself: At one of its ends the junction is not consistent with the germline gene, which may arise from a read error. The CDR3 reads CASSTAGPGFSF. CDR3 bases: TGTGCCAGTAGTACCGCCGGGCCTGGATTTTCATTT. The chain joins TRBV19 to TRBJ1-5; D unclear. The CDR3 totals 12 residues. Germline V CDR1 and CDR2: LNHDA, SQIVND (reference sequence).

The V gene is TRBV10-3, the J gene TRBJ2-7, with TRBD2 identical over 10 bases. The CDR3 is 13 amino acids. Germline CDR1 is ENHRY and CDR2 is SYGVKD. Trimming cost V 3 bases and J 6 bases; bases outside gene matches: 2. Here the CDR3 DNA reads TGTGCCATCAGTGAAGGGACTAGCGTCGAGCAGTACTTC. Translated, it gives CAISEGTSVEQYF.

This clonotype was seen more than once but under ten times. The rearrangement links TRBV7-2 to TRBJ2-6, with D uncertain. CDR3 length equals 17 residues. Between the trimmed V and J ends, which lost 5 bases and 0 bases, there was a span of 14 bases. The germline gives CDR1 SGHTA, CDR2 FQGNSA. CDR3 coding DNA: TGTGCCAGCAGCCTCGCCCCTTTGGGCTCTGGGGCCAACGTCCTGACTTTC. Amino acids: CASSLAPLGSGANVLTF.

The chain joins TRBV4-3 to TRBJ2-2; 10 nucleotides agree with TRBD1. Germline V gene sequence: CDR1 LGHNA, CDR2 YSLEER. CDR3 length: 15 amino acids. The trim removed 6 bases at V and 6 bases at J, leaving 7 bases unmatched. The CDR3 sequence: CASRPGQGVSGELFF. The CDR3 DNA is TGCGCCAGCAGACCCGGACAGGGGGTTTCCGGGGAGCTGTTTTTT.

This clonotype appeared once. The chain's CDR3 is CASSLFVDRNNQPQHF. The CDR3 DNA reads TGTGCCAGCAGCTTGTTCGTGGACAGGAACAATCAGCCCCAGCATTTT. The chain joins TRBV5-6 to TRBJ1-5; 7 nucleotides agree with TRBD1. The CDR3 is 16 amino acids. V trimming: 1 base; J trimming: 3 bases; junction bases outside the gene matches: 7. Germline CDR1 SGHDT, CDR2 YYEEEE.

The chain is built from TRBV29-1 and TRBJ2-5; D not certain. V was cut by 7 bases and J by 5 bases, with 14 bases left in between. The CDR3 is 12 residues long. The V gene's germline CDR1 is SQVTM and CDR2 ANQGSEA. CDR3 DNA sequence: TGCAGCGCCGCGGAAGGGCTGGAGACCCAGTACTTC. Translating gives CSAAEGLETQYF.

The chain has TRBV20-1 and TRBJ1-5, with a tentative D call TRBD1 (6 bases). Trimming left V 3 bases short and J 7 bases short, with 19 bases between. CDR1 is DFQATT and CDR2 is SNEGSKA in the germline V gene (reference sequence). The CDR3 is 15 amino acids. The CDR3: CSASSGAPGDQPQHF. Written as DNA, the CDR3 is TGCAGTGCTAGTTCGGGGGCGCCGGGCGACCAGCCCCAGCATTTT.

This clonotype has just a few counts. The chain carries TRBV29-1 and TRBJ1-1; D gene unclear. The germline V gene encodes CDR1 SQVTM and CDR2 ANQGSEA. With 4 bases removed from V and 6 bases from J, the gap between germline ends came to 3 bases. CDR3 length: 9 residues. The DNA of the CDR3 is TGCAGCGTTGGGGCTGAAGCTTTCTTT. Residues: CSVGAEAFF.

CDR3 coding DNA: TGTGCCAGCAGCCCCTGGGACAGTGGGCGCGGCTCACCCCTCCACTTT. Its protein product is CASSPWDSGRGSPLHF. The chain recombines TRBV13 with TRBJ1-6; 7 nucleotides match TRBD1. Trimming cost V 5 bases and J 10 bases; bases outside gene matches: 14. This CDR3 region has 16 residues. CDR1 is PRHDT and CDR2 is FYEKMQ in the germline V gene (reference sequence).

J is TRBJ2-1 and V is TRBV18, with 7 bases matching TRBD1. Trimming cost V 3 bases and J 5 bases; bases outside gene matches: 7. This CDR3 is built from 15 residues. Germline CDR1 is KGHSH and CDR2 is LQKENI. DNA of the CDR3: TGTGCCAGCTCACCCCAAACAGGGGCCGACAATGAGCAGTTCTTC. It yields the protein CASSPQTGADNEQFF. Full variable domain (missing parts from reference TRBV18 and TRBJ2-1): NAGVMQNPRHLVRRRGQEARLRCSPMKGHSHVYWYRQLPEEGLKFMVYLQKENIIDESGMPKERFSAEFPKEGPSILRIQQVVRGDSAAYFCASSPQTGADNEQFFGPGTRLTVL.

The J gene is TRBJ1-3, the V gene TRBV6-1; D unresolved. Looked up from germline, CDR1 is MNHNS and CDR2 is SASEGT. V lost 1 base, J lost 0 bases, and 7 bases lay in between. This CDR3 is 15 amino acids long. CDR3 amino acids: CASSEGGFSGNTIYF. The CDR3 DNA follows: TGTGCCAGCAGTGAAGGGGGTTTCTCTGGAAACACCATATATTTT.

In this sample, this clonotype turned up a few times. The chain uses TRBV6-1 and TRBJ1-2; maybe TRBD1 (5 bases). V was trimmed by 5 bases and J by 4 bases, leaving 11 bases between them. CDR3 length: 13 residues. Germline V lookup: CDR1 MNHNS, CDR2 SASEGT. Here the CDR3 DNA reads TGTGCCAGCAGTCGGACGGGGCGCTATGGCTACACCTTC. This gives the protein CASSRTGRYGYTF.

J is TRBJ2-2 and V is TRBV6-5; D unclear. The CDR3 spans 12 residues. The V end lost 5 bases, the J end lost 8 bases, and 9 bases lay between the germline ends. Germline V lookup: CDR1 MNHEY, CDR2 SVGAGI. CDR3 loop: CASSRFGGELFF. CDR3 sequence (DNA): TGTGCCAGCAGTCGCTTCGGGGGGGAGCTGTTTTTT.

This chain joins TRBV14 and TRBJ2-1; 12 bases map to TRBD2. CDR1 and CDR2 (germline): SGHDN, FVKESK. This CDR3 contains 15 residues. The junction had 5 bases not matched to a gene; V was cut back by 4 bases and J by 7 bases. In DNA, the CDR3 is TGTGCCAGCAGCCGGACTAGCGGGAATTTGAATGAGCAGTTCTTC. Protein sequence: CASSRTSGNLNEQFF.

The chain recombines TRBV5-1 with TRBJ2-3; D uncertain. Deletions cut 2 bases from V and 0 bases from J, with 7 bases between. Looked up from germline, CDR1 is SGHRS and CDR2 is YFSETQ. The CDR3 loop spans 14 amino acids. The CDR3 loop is CASSFADSTDTQYF. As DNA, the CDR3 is TGCGCCAGCAGCTTCGCCGACAGCACAGATACGCAGTATTTT.

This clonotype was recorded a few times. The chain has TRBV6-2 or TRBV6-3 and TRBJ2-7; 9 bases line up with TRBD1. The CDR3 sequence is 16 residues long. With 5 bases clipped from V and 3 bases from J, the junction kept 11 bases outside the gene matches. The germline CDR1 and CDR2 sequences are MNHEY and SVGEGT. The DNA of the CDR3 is TGTGCCAGCAGTCCCTACGGACAGGGGCCCTTCTACGAGCAGTACTTC. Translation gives CASSPYGQGPFYEQYF.

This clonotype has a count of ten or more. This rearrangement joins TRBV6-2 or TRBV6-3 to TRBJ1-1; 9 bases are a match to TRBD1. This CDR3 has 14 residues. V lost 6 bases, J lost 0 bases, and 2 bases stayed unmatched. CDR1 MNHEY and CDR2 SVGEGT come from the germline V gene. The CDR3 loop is CASSYRGLNTEAFF. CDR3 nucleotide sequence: TGTGCCAGCAGCTACAGGGGGCTGAACACTGAAGCTTTCTTT.

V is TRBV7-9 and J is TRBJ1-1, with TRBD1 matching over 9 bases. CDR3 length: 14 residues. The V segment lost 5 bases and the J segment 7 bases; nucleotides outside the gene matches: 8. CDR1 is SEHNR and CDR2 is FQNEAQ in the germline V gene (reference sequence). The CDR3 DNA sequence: TGTGCCAGCAGCCCCCCGGGGACAGGGATTGAAGCTTTCTTT. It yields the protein CASSPPGTGIEAFF.

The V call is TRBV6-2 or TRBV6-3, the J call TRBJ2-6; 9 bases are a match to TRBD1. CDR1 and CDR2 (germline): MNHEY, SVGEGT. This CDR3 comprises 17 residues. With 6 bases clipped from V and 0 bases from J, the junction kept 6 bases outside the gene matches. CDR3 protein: CASSPGQGSSGANVLTF. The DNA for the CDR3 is TGTGCCAGCAGCCCCGGACAGGGGAGCTCTGGGGCCAACGTCCTGACTTTC.